These 22 T cell receptor beta chains were all obtained from the same sample, sequenced in a study of OX40 agonist ivuxolimab in advanced cancers. Using immunoSEQ multiplex PCR, the repertoire was profiled, and TCRdb retains in-frame clones only, with some absent. The table records some 66,000 clones, around 86% of them present only once. This sample comprised CD4+ or CD8+ T cells sorted from blood, obtained in a trial of the OX40 agonist ivuxolimab. Every receptor here comes from an adult with an advanced solid tumor such as melanoma, head and neck, liver or kidney cancer.

The genes are TRBV11-1 and TRBJ2-7, with 7 nucleotides matching TRBD1. Germline V gene sequence: CDR1 SGHAT, CDR2 FQDESV (reference sequence). The ends lost 5 bases at V and 3 bases at J; junction bases unmatched: 4. This CDR3 comprises 13 residues. CDR3 sequence reads: CASSPTGSYEQYF. CDR3 DNA: TGTGCCAGCAGCCCGACAGGGAGCTACGAGCAGTACTTC.

V is TRBV19 and J is TRBJ2-3; the D is unclear. CDR1 is LNHDA and CDR2 is SQIVND in the germline V gene (reference sequence). The V end lost 4 bases, the J end lost 0 bases, and 8 bases lay between the germline ends. This CDR3 region has 14 residues. In nucleotides, the CDR3 is TGTGCCAGTAGTAGGATCTCTAGCACAGATACGCAGTATTTT. It specifies CASSRISSTDTQYF.

The rearrangement links TRBV4-2 to TRBJ1-2, with unresolved D. V lost 0 bases and J lost 4, with 12 bases in between. This CDR3 contains 15 residues. The V gene's germline CDR1 is LGHNA and CDR2 YNFKEQ. This CDR3 reads CASSQETRGGYGYTF. The CDR3 DNA reads TGTGCCAGCAGCCAAGAAACCCGGGGTGGCTATGGCTACACCTTC.

CDR3 nucleotide sequence: TGTGCCAGCAGTGGTCGGGGGGGGAACATTCAGTACTTC. As protein: CASSGRGGNIQYF. This chain uses TRBV28 with TRBJ2-4; 8 nucleotides line up with TRBD2. Germline CDR1 MDHEN, CDR2 SYDVKM. J was trimmed by 7 bases and V by 5 bases; bases with no gene match: 4. The CDR3 spans 13 residues.

The gene calls are TRBV7-2 and TRBJ2-5; D uncertain. The CDR3 is made up of 13 amino acids. V shed 3 bases and J shed 2 bases, with 7 bases lying between them. Germline V gene lookup returns CDR1 SGHTA and CDR2 FQGNSA. The CDR3: CASSFNSQETQYF. For the CDR3, the DNA is TGTGCCAGCAGCTTTAACAGTCAAGAGACCCAGTACTTC.

The chain joins TRBV29-1 to TRBJ2-3, with D perhaps given as TRBD1 or TRBD2 (5 bases each). V was cut by 4 bases and J by 1 base, with 12 bases left in between. The CDR3 contains 14 residues. The germline CDR1 and CDR2 sequences are SQVTM and ANQGSEA. CDR3 residues: CSVAGRGGTDTQYF. The CDR3 DNA reads TGCAGCGTTGCGGGTAGGGGAGGCACAGATACGCAGTATTTT.

The chain combines TRBV19 with TRBJ1-6; TRBD1 is a possible D gene (5 bases). Germline V gene lookup returns CDR1 LNHDA and CDR2 SQIVND (reference sequence). V was clipped by 3 bases and J by 10 bases, with 16 bases between them. The CDR3 is 15 residues long. The CDR3 DNA reads as TGTGCCAGTAGTATTGAGGGACCCCGGGGGTCACCCCTCCACTTT. This codes for CASSIEGPRGSPLHF.

V gene TRBV19 combines with J gene TRBJ2-1, with 11 positions matching TRBD2. J gave up 9 bases and V 4 bases, and 8 bases lay outside the gene matches. Per germline, CDR1 LNHDA and CDR2 SQIVND (reference sequence). The CDR3 spans 15 residues. CDR3 amino acids: CASSTGLAGGSEQFF. The CDR3 nucleotides read TGTGCCAGTAGTACAGGGCTAGCGGGAGGATCTGAGCAGTTCTTC.

The rearrangement links TRBV5-6 to TRBJ2-2; D is possibly TRBD2 (5 bases). Germline V gives CDR1 SGHDT, CDR2 YYEEEE. Trimming shortened V by 0 bases and J by 5 bases, and 8 bases separated the two germline ends. The CDR3 covers 14 residues. The CDR3 spells CASSLVLATGELFF. For the CDR3, the DNA is TGTGCCAGCAGCTTGGTCCTAGCAACCGGGGAGCTGTTTTTT.

The V gene is TRBV7-9, the J gene TRBJ2-7, with D hard to call. The germline gives CDR1 SEHNR, CDR2 FQNEAQ (reference sequence). V was clipped by 5 bases and J by 1 base, with 12 bases between them. The CDR3 length is 14 residues. The CDR3 bases are TGTGCCAGCAGCCCCATGCGGTCTTCCTACGAGCAGTACTTC. This codes for CASSPMRSSYEQYF.

The chain uses TRBV6-1 and TRBJ2-1; D gene ambiguous. Trimming left V 2 bases short and J 0 bases short, with 14 bases between. CDR3 length: 17 amino acids. CDR1 is MNHNS, CDR2 SASEGT, per germline. The CDR3 reads CASSEFLTGVSYNEQFF. In DNA form, the CDR3 reads TGTGCCAGCAGTGAATTCCTGACTGGGGTCTCCTACAATGAGCAGTTCTTC.

On this clone itself: Within the sample, other DNA sequences also encode this same CDR3. The chain has TRBV4-3 and TRBJ1-1; a weak D match, TRBD1 (6 bases). Germline V gives CDR1 LGHNA, CDR2 YSLEER. CDR3 length: 15 residues. Trimming took off 0 bases at V and 0 bases at J, with 8 bases between the two ends. The DNA of the CDR3 is TGCGCCAGCAGCCAAGAAGGGGGGGTGAACACTGAAGCTTTCTTT. Residues: CASSQEGGVNTEAFF.

This chain connects TRBV5-5 to TRBJ1-2, with TRBD1 matching 7 bases. CDR3 length: 15 amino acids. Per the germline V gene, CDR1 is SGHKS and CDR2 is YYEKEE (reference sequence). Germline trimming cut 3 bases from V and 3 bases from J; bases unmatched to any gene: 8. The CDR3 loop is CASSYGTDRYYGYTF. The CDR3 coding sequence is TGTGCCAGCAGCTATGGGACAGACCGTTACTATGGCTACACCTTC.

The chain recombines TRBV6-5 with TRBJ2-5, with a tentative D call TRBD1 (7 bases). Deletions cut 1 base from V and 5 bases from J, with 17 bases between. The germline CDR1 and CDR2 sequences are MNHEY and SVGAGI. The length of the CDR3 is 16 residues. Here the CDR3 reads CASSYWSRGASETQYF. The CDR3 nucleotides are TGTGCCAGCAGTTACTGGTCCAGGGGGGCATCGGAGACCCAGTACTTC.

This clone was detected only once. This CDR3 is CASSWTPPATNEKLFF. The CDR3 nucleotides read TGCGCCAGCAGCTGGACCCCGCCAGCAACTAATGAAAAACTGTTTTTT. The chain employs TRBV5-1 and TRBJ1-4; D is unclear. CDR1 is SGHRS, CDR2 YFSETQ, per germline. V gave up 3 bases and J gave up 0 bases, with 12 bases separating them. CDR3 length: 16 residues.

This chain links TRBV7-2 with TRBJ2-7; 9 bases are shared with TRBD1. The trim removed 4 bases at V and 4 bases at J, leaving 8 bases unmatched. This CDR3 is 15 amino acids long. Germline CDR1 and CDR2: SGHTA and FQGNSA. In DNA, the CDR3 is TGTGCCAGCAGCTCTTGGGACAGGGCCTTGTACGAGCAGTACTTC. Protein product: CASSSWDRALYEQYF.

V gene TRBV11-2 combines with J gene TRBJ1-2, with D maybe TRBD1 (5 bases). Between the trimmed V and J ends, which lost 3 bases and 4 bases, there was a span of 18 bases. The CDR3 spans 16 residues. The germline CDR1 and CDR2 sequences are SGHAT and FQNNGV. CDR3 loop: CASSFPRGPGIYGYTF. CDR3 coding DNA: TGTGCCAGCAGCTTCCCTCGCGGGCCAGGGATCTATGGCTACACCTTC.

CDR3 in DNA: TGTGCCAGTAGTCCCGGGACAGTCTTAAATCAGCCCCAGCATTTT. It is translated as CASSPGTVLNQPQHF. The chain links TRBV19 to TRBJ1-5, with 7 bases identical to TRBD1. This CDR3 is built from 15 residues. The V and J ends lost 5 bases and 4 bases, in that order; junction bases with no gene match: 8. CDR1 is LNHDA and CDR2 is SQIVND in the germline V gene (reference sequence).

The chain combines TRBV7-3 with TRBJ2-1; 7 nucleotides line up with TRBD2. The V gene's germline CDR1 is SGHTA and CDR2 FQGTGA. This CDR3 has 15 amino acids. V shed 3 bases and J 2 bases; nucleotides not matched to a gene: 4. The CDR3: CASSFGGGAYNEQFF. In DNA, the CDR3 is TGTGCCAGCAGCTTTGGGGGAGGGGCCTACAATGAGCAGTTCTTC.

The V call is TRBV2, the J call TRBJ1-2; 7 bases agree with TRBD1. The germline V gene encodes CDR1 SNHLY and CDR2 FYNNEI. The V segment lost 5 bases and the J segment 2 bases; nucleotides outside the gene matches: 5. The CDR3 length is 14 residues. The CDR3 spells CASSSTGTNYGYTF. The CDR3 DNA is TGTGCCAGCAGTTCGACAGGGACGAACTATGGCTACACCTTC. Combining the CDR3 with reference TRBV2 and TRBJ1-2 gives the whole variable domain EPEVTQTPSHQVTQMGQEVILRCVPISNHLYFYWYRQILGQKVEFLVSFYNNEISEKSEIFDDQFSVERPDGSNFTLKIRSTKLEDSAMYFCASSSTGTNYGYTFGSGTRLTVV.

The chain has TRBV14 and TRBJ2-1, with D perhaps TRBD2 (5 bases). This CDR3 region has 13 residues. V lost 2 bases and J 4 bases, leaving 6 bases between the germline ends. The germline gives CDR1 SGHDN, CDR2 FVKESK. The chain's CDR3 is CASSQREYNEQFF. CDR3 in DNA: TGTGCCAGCAGCCAACGGGAATACAATGAGCAGTTCTTC.

V and J are TRBV12-5 and TRBJ2-7; TRBD2 aligns across 9 bases. From germline, CDR1 is LGHNT and CDR2 FRNRAP. The CDR3 has 16 amino acids. V shed 5 bases, J shed 3 bases, and the junction held 11 bases outside the gene matches. DNA for the CDR3: TGTGCTAGTGGTCCCACCCTTGGCGGGAGGGGCTACGAGCAGTACTTC. Amino acids: CASGPTLGGRGYEQYF.